The 2 T cell receptor beta chains given below trace back to one sample, sequenced in a study of T cells in Graves' hyperthyroidism and ophthalmopathy. Researchers took RNA transcripts and amplified the TCR beta CDR3 regions from them. The TCR CDR3 was amplified in a first-round RT-PCR using the HTBI primer set. TCRdb reanalysed the multiplex PCR reads using MiXCR and keeps one entry per CDR3 protein. The data show around 480,000 distinct CDR3 sequences, roughly 14% seen once. Sample: blood. These receptor sequences come from a woman aged 18-29 years with Graves' hyperthyroidism.

The sample holds many counts of this clonotype. The chain has TRBV7-8 and TRBJ2-1; tentative D call: TRBD2 (6 bases). V gave up 4 bases and J gave up 0 bases, with 16 bases separating them. Germline-derived CDR1 and CDR2 are SGHVS and FQNEAQ. The CDR3 extends over 17 amino acids. CDR3 nucleotide sequence: TGTGCCAGCAGCTCCAGGGACTTCCAGAGCTCCTACAATGAGCAGTTCTTC. It translates to CASSSRDFQSSYNEQFF.

This clonotype was found many times. The chain carries TRBV5-1 and TRBJ2-3; 7 bases are a match to TRBD2. This CDR3 comprises 16 residues. V shed 1 base, J shed 0 bases, and the junction held 5 bases outside the gene matches. Germline CDR1 is SGHRS and CDR2 is YFSETQ. The CDR3 coding sequence is TGCGCCAGCAGCTTGATCGGCGGGAGAAGCACAGATACGCAGTATTTT. Translated, it gives CASSLIGGRSTDTQYF. Full variable domain (remainder filled in from reference TRBV5-1 and TRBJ2-3): KAGVTQTPRYLIKTRGQQVTLSCSPISGHRSVSWYQQTPGQGLQFLFEYFSETQRNKGNFPGRFSGRQFSNSRSEMNVSTLELGDSALYLCASSLIGGRSTDTQYFGPGTRLTVL.